This T cell receptor (beta chain) appears in the sequencing data of a study of blood T cells in healthy people across ages. Points from the study as a whole: Long-lived donors exceeded aged donors in naive CD4+ cells and diversity. Per million T cells, TCR beta diversity dropped about linearly as age rose.

There were healthy Caucasian individuals from Russia, aged about 6 to 100, serving as donors. Trimming removed 3 bases from V and 0 bases from J, with 15 bases in between. CDR3 length: 16 residues. Germline CDR1 is ENHRY and CDR2 is SYGVKD. To note about this clonotype: Its matching antigen is unknown.

A second PCR of roughly 7 to 11 cycles used a sample-barcoded 5' primer and a J-beta primer mix. TCRdb itself ran the 5' RACE reads through MiXCR, one entry per CDR3 protein. The sample shows 650,000 to 1,000,000 distinct CDR3 sequences, 35% to 50% of them seen only once. The sample taken for sequencing was blood. The sequence was collected from a man aged 80 or over in good health. The rearrangement links TRBV10-3 to TRBJ2-7; unclear D gene. The CDR3 region is CAISDYGTPSSYEQYF. CDR3 DNA sequence: TGTGCCATCAGTGACTATGGAACTCCGAGCTCCTACGAGCAGTACTTC.